These T cell receptor beta chains were read from a single sample in a study of human T cells and chemical hapten exposure. TCRdb itself ran the RACE reads through MiXCR, one entry per CDR3 protein. Found here are around 160,000 distinct CDR3 sequences, roughly 15% of them singletons; the top ten hold 1.5% to 2%. Sequencing used whole blood, obtained in connection with sensitization to the hapten diphenylcyclopropenone (DPC). Source of these receptors: a woman between 25 and 40 years old with alopecia areata. Some clones in this sample may be carry-over from other donors' samples. CDR3s include the opening cysteine and the closing phenylalanine or tryptophan. Fields, in order: D gene, clone size, J gene, V gene, CDR3 DNA, CDR3 protein. D genes are given only for firm matches. Not every row has a clone size; where given, it reads once, few, many or a size class.

d_gene: .; abundance: few; j_gene: TRBJ2-3; v_gene: TRBV9; CDR3nt: TGTGCCAGCAGTACCGGTGATACGCAGTATTTT; CDR3aa: CASSTGDTQYF
d_gene: TRBD2; abundance: .; j_gene: TRBJ2-5; v_gene: TRBV7-3; CDR3nt: TGTGCCAGCAGCCTGCGGGGACACCTTGGACTAGCGGGAGGTTCAGAGACCCAGTACTTC; CDR3aa: CASSLRGHLGLAGGSETQYF
d_gene: TRBD1; abundance: .; j_gene: TRBJ1-1; v_gene: TRBV6-2/TRBV6-3; CDR3nt: TGTGCCAGCAGTTACCCCGGGACAGGTAAAACTGAAGCTTTCTTT; CDR3aa: CASSYPGTGKTEAFF
d_gene: .; abundance: .; j_gene: TRBJ2-7; v_gene: TRBV5-1; CDR3nt: TGCGCCAGCAGCTTGTTGGGCCCACGAAACCCATCCTACGAGCAGTACTTC; CDR3aa: CASSLLGPRNPSYEQYF
d_gene: TRBD1; abundance: .; j_gene: TRBJ2-7; v_gene: TRBV28; CDR3nt: TGTGCCGCACAACCGACCGGGACAGGGTCCTACGAGCAGTACTTC; CDR3aa: CAAQPTGTGSYEQYF
d_gene: .; abundance: few; j_gene: TRBJ2-1; v_gene: TRBV11-2; CDR3nt: TGTGCCAGCAGCTCCTCGACAGGTTACAATGAGCAGTTCTTC; CDR3aa: CASSSSTGYNEQFF
d_gene: .; abundance: many; j_gene: TRBJ2-2; v_gene: TRBV11-2; CDR3nt: TGTGCCAGCAGCCCGGCGGCAGGGTTTATCGGGGAGCTGTTTTTT; CDR3aa: CASSPAAGFIGELFF
d_gene: .; abundance: many; j_gene: TRBJ1-2; v_gene: TRBV6-1; CDR3nt: TGTGCCAGCAGTGAAGATGGGGGAGTCGTAAACTATGGCTACACCTTC; CDR3aa: CASSEDGGVVNYGYTF
d_gene: .; abundance: many; j_gene: TRBJ2-7; v_gene: TRBV7-2; CDR3nt: TGTGCCAGCAGCCGGGACCGCCTCTACGAGCAGTACTTC; CDR3aa: CASSRDRLYEQYF
d_gene: .; abundance: few; j_gene: TRBJ2-7; v_gene: TRBV28; CDR3nt: TGTGCCAGCCGAAGAGGGGCGTCCTACGAGCAGTACTTC; CDR3aa: CASRRGASYEQYF
d_gene: .; abundance: .; j_gene: TRBJ1-6; v_gene: TRBV9; CDR3nt: TGTGCCAGCAGCGAGACAGACTATAATTCACCCCTCCACTTT; CDR3aa: CASSETDYNSPLHF
d_gene: .; abundance: .; j_gene: TRBJ2-3; v_gene: TRBV29-1; CDR3nt: TGCAGCGTTGAAGATCGGGGCAGGGGAACAGATACGCAGTATTTT; CDR3aa: CSVEDRGRGTDTQYF
d_gene: TRBD1; abundance: .; j_gene: TRBJ2-2; v_gene: TRBV5-4; CDR3nt: TGTGCCAGCAGCCTCGGACAGGACACCGGGGAGCTGTTTTTT; CDR3aa: CASSLGQDTGELFF
d_gene: .; abundance: .; j_gene: TRBJ2-5; v_gene: TRBV7-9; CDR3nt: TGTGCCAGCAGTTCCTCCTTCCCAGAGACCCAGTACTTC; CDR3aa: CASSSSFPETQYF
d_gene: .; abundance: few; j_gene: TRBJ1-1; v_gene: TRBV4-2; CDR3nt: TGTGCCAGCAGCCTCACTGGTTCGAACACTGAAGCTTTCTTT; CDR3aa: CASSLTGSNTEAFF
d_gene: .; abundance: .; j_gene: TRBJ2-5; v_gene: TRBV29-1; CDR3nt: TGCAGCGTTGTCCCACAGCCCCAAGAGACCCAGTACTTC; CDR3aa: CSVVPQPQETQYF
d_gene: .; abundance: .; j_gene: TRBJ2-1; v_gene: TRBV11-2; CDR3nt: TGTGCCAGCAGCTTAAGAGGGCGCCAGTTCTTC; CDR3aa: CASSLRGRQFF
d_gene: .; abundance: many; j_gene: TRBJ2-3; v_gene: TRBV28; CDR3nt: TGTGCCAGCAGTTTCTCGGTGGATACGCAGTATTTT; CDR3aa: CASSFSVDTQYF
d_gene: .; abundance: .; j_gene: TRBJ2-6; v_gene: TRBV29-1; CDR3nt: TGCAGCGCCCTTCCACCCAATGGGGCCAACGTCCTGACTTTC; CDR3aa: CSALPPNGANVLTF
d_gene: .; abundance: few; j_gene: TRBJ1-6; v_gene: TRBV15; CDR3nt: TGTGCCACCAGCGCCGGGACAAACCTCCACTTT; CDR3aa: CATSAGTNLHF
d_gene: .; abundance: many; j_gene: TRBJ1-4; v_gene: TRBV7-6; CDR3nt: TGTGCCAGCAGCTTAGGCGGGGTTAATGAAAAACTGTTTTTT; CDR3aa: CASSLGGVNEKLFF
d_gene: .; abundance: few; j_gene: TRBJ2-1; v_gene: TRBV7-2; CDR3nt: TGTGCCAGCGGGCCCTACAGGGCTAGTGAGCAGTTCTTC; CDR3aa: CASGPYRASEQFF
d_gene: TRBD2; abundance: .; j_gene: TRBJ2-7; v_gene: TRBV12-3/TRBV12-4; CDR3nt: TGTGCCAGCAGTTTAGCCCAGCGGGGTTACGAGCAGTACTTC; CDR3aa: CASSLAQRGYEQYF
d_gene: .; abundance: many; j_gene: TRBJ2-7; v_gene: TRBV5-5; CDR3nt: TGTGCCAGCAGCCCTCCCCTGAAAACCGTCTCCTACGAGCAGTACTTC; CDR3aa: CASSPPLKTVSYEQYF
d_gene: .; abundance: many; j_gene: TRBJ1-5; v_gene: TRBV30; CDR3nt: TGTGCCTGGAACTCGGGGGGCGGTCAGCCCCAGCATTTT; CDR3aa: CAWNSGGGQPQHF
d_gene: .; abundance: .; j_gene: TRBJ2-3; v_gene: TRBV4-3; CDR3nt: TGCGCCAGCAGCCAAGAACCCCTTTTAGGCACAGATACGCAGTATTTT; CDR3aa: CASSQEPLLGTDTQYF
d_gene: .; abundance: few; j_gene: TRBJ1-6; v_gene: TRBV6-2/TRBV6-3; CDR3nt: TGTGCCAGCAGTTCGGGGACGGAATATAATTCACCCCTCCACTTT; CDR3aa: CASSSGTEYNSPLHF
d_gene: TRBD1; abundance: .; j_gene: TRBJ1-4; v_gene: TRBV5-5; CDR3nt: TGTGCCAGCAGCCAACAGGGGGCCTATAATGAAAAACTGTTTTTT; CDR3aa: CASSQQGAYNEKLFF
d_gene: .; abundance: .; j_gene: TRBJ1-1; v_gene: TRBV6-1; CDR3nt: TGTGCCAGCAGTGACCAAACAGGCTCGGGCACTGAAGCTTTCTTT; CDR3aa: CASSDQTGSGTEAFF
d_gene: TRBD1; abundance: many; j_gene: TRBJ2-7; v_gene: TRBV9; CDR3nt: TGTGCCAGCAGCGTCGGGGACAGGGGGCCGTACGAGCAGTACTTC; CDR3aa: CASSVGDRGPYEQYF
d_gene: .; abundance: .; j_gene: TRBJ2-7; v_gene: TRBV12-2; CDR3nt: TGTGCAAGTCGCTTAAGGGAGCTAGCGGGAGGGCACTACGAGCAGTACTTC; CDR3aa: CASRLRELAGGHYEQYF
d_gene: TRBD1; abundance: .; j_gene: TRBJ2-1; v_gene: TRBV28; CDR3nt: TGTGCCAGCAGCCCGGGACAGGGGGCCGTCAATGAGCAGTTCTTC; CDR3aa: CASSPGQGAVNEQFF
d_gene: .; abundance: few; j_gene: TRBJ2-4; v_gene: TRBV7-9; CDR3nt: .; CDR3aa: CASSSTSGFAKNIQYF
d_gene: .; abundance: many; j_gene: TRBJ1-2; v_gene: TRBV7-6; CDR3nt: TGTGCCAGCAGCTTAGATGCTGGGAGCTATGGCTACACCTTC; CDR3aa: CASSLDAGSYGYTF
d_gene: .; abundance: .; j_gene: TRBJ2-7; v_gene: TRBV27; CDR3nt: TGTGCCAGCAGTCCCGGACAGATCTCCTACGAGCAGTACTTC; CDR3aa: CASSPGQISYEQYF